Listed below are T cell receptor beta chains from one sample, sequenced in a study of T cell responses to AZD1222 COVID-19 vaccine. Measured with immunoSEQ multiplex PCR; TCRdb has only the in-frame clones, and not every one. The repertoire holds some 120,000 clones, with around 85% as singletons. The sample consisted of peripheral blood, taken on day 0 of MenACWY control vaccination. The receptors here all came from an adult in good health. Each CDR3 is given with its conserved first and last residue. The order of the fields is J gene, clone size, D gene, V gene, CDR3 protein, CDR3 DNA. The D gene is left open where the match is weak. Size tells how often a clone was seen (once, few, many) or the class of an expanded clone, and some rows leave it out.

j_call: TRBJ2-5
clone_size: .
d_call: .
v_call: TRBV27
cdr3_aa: CASRPHQGGAETQYF
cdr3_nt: TGTGCCAGCAGACCCCATCAGGGGGGAGCAGAGACCCAGTACTTC

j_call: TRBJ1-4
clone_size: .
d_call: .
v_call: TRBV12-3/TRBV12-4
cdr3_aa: CASSFGWIEKLFF
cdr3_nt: TGTGCCAGCAGTTTTGGGTGGATTGAAAAACTGTTTTTT

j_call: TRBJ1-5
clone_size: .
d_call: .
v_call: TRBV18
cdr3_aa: CASSPQYSLGTGPDSNQPQHF
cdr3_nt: TGTGCCAGCTCACCACAATACTCTCTTGGGACCGGCCCCGATAGCAATCAGCCCCAGCATTTT

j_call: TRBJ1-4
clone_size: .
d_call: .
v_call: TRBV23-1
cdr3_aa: CASSQLASTNEKLFF
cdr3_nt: TGCGCCAGCAGTCAATTGGCTTCAACTAATGAAAAACTGTTTTTT

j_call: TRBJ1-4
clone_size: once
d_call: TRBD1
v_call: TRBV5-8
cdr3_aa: CASSSGQGMNEKLFF
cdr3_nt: TGTGCCAGCAGCTCTGGACAGGGGATGAATGAAAAACTGTTTTTT

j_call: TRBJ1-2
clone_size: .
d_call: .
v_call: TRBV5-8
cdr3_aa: CASSLAWRRNYGYTF
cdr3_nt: TGTGCCAGCAGCTTGGCGTGGCGCAGGAACTATGGCTACACCTTC

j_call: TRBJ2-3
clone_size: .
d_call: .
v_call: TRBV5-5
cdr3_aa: CASSLWDRPSTDTQYF
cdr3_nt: TGTGCCAGCAGCTTATGGGACCGGCCTAGCACAGATACGCAGTATTTT

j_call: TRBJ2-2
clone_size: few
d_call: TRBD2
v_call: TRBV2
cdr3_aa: CASSEGLAGTGELFF
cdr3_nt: TGTGCCAGCAGTGAAGGACTAGCGGGGACCGGGGAGCTGTTTTTT

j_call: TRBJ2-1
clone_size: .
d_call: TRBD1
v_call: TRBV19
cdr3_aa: CASSIEDRARVNEQFF
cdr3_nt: TGTGCCAGTAGTATCGAGGACAGGGCGCGCGTCAATGAGCAGTTCTTC

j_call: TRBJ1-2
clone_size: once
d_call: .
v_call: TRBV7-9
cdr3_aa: CASSFGTDIYGYTF
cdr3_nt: TGTGCCAGCAGCTTCGGGACGGATATCTATGGCTACACCTTC

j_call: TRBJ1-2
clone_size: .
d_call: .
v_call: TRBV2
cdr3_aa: CASSEEMDHGYTF
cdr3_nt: TGTGCCAGCAGTGAAGAGATGGATCACGGCTACACCTTC

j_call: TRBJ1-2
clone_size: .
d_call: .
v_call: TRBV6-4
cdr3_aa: CASSDHPRESNGYTF
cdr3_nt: TGTGCCAGCAGTGACCACCCCAGGGAAAGTAATGGCTACACCTTC

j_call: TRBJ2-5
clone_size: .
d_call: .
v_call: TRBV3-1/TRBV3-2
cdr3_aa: CASSHQETQYF
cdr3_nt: TGTGCCAGCAGCCACCAAGAGACCCAGTACTTC

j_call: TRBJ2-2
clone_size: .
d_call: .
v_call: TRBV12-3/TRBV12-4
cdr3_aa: CASSLTRAGELFF
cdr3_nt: TGTGCCAGCAGTTTAACGAGGGCCGGGGAGCTGTTTTTT